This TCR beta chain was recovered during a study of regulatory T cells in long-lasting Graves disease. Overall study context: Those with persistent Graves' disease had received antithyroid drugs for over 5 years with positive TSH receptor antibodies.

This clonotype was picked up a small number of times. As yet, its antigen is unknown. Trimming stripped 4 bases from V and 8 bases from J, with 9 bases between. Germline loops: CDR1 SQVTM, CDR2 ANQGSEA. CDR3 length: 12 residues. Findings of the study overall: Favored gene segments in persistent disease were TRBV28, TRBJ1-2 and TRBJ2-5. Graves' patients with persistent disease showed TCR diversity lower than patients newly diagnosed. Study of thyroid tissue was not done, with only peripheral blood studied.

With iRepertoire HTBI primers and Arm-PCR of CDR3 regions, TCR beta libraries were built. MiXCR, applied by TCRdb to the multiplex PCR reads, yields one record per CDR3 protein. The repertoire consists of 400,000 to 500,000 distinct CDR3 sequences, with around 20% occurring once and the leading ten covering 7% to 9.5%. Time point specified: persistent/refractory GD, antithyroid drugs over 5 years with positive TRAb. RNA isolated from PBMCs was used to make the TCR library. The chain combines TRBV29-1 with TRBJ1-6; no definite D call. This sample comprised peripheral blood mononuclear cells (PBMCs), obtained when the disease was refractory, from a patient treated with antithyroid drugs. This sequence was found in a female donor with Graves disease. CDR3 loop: CSVGDGDSPLHF. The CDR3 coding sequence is TGCAGCGTTGGGGATGGCGATTCACCCCTCCACTTT.